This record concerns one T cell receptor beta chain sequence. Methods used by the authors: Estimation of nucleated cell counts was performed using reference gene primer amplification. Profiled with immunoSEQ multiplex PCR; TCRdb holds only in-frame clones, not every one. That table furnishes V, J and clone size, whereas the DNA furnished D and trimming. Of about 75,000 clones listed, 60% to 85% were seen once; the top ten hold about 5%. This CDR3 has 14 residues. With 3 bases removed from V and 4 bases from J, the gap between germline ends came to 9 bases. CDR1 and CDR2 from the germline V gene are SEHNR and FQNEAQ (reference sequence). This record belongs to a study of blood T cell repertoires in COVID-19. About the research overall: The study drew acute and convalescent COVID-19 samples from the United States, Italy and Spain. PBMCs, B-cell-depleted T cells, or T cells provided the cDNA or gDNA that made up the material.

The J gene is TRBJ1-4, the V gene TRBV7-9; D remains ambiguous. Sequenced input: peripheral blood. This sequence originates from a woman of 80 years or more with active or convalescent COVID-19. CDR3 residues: CASSFLKHNEKLFF. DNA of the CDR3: TGTGCCAGCAGCTTCTTGAAGCATAATGAAAAACTGTTTTTT. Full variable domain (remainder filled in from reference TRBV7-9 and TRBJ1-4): DTGVSQNPRHKITKRGQNVTFRCDPISEHNRLYWYRQTLGQGPEFLTYFQNEAQLEKSRLLSDRFSAERPKGSFSTLEIQRTEQGDSAMYLCASSFLKHNEKLFFGSGTQLSVL.